Given below is one T cell receptor (beta chain) in context. Authors' methods: Reference gene primer amplification yielded estimated nucleated cell counts. The protocol was immunoSEQ multiplex PCR, while the TCRdb copy is restricted to in-frame clones and leaves out a portion. The V and J calls and the clone size are those of that table, but D and trimming were determined from the DNA. Of 200,000 to 250,000 clones in the sample, 70% to 85% were seen once. The data originate from a study of blood T cell repertoires in COVID-19. Across the whole study: The United States, Italy and Spain were the sources of the acute and convalescent COVID-19 samples. Sources were T cells, B-cell-depleted T cells, or PBMCs; the material itself was cDNA or gDNA.

CDR3 length: 15 residues. The V segment lost 4 bases and the J segment 6 bases; nucleotides outside the gene matches: 9. Looked up from germline, CDR1 is MNHEY and CDR2 is SMNVEV (reference sequence). Resolution of symptoms, clearance, or two negative PCRs was present in recovered Cohort 3 donors. The rearrangement uses TRBV27 and TRBJ1-1, with 9 bases matching TRBD1. Sequenced sample: PBMCs or T cells enriched from blood (not recorded which). The receptor was isolated from a woman aged 55-70 years who had recovered from COVID-19. The CDR3 nucleotides are TGTGCCAGCAGTTCATGGGACAGGGTTCTCCCTGAAGCTTTCTTT. Amino acids: CASSSWDRVLPEAFF.